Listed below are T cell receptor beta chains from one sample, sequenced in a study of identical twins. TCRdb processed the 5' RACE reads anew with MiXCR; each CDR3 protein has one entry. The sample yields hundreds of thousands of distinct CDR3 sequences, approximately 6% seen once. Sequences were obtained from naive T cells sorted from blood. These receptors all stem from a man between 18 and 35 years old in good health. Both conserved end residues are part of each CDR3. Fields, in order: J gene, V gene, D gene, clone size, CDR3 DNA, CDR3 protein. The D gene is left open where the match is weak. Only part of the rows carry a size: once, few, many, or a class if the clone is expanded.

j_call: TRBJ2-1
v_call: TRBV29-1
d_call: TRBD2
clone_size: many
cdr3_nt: TGCAGCGCCATTAGTCCCGGGACTAGTACTGAGCAGTTCTTC
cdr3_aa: CSAISPGTSTEQFF

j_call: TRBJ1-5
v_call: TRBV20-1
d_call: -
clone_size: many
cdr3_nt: TGCAGTGCTAGAGTCAGTGACAATCAGCCCCAGCATTTT
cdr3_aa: CSARVSDNQPQHF

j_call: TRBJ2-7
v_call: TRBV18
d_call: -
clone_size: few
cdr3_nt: TGTGCCAGCTCACGTAGGGGAGAGGGAGGCGAGCAGTACTTC
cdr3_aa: CASSRRGEGGEQYF

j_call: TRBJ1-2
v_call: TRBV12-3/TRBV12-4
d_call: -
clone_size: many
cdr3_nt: TGTGCCAGCAGGATGAATGGCTACACCTTC
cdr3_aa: CASRMNGYTF

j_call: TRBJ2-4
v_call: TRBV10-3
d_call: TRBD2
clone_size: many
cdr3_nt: TGTGCCATCAGTGACGTGGGAGGGCTCTCTCTGGCCAAAAACATTCAGTACTTC
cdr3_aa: CAISDVGGLSLAKNIQYF

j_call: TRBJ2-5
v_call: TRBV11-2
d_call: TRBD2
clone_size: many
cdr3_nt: TGTGCCAGCAGCTTAGGGAGCGGGAGTGTATCAGAGACCCAGTACTTC
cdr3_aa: CASSLGSGSVSETQYF

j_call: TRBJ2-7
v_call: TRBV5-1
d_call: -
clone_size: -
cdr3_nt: TGCGCCAGCAGCTTGGGGGTGGGGGCCTACGAGCAGTACTTC
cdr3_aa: CASSLGVGAYEQYF

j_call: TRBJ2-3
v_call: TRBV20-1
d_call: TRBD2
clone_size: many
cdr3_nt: TGCAGTGCTAGTCCGGCGGGAGGTCCAGATACGCAGTATTTT
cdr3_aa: CSASPAGGPDTQYF

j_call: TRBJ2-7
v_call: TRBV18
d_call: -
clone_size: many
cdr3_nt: TGTGCCAGCTCACCATCTTCCTCCTACGAGCAGTACTTC
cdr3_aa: CASSPSSSYEQYF

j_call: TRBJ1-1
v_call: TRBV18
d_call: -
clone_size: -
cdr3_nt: TGTGCCAGCTCACCGAATTCGGCGAACACTGAAGCTTTCTTT
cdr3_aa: CASSPNSANTEAFF

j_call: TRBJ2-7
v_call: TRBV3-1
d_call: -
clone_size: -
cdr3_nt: TGTGCCAGCAGCCAATCAGGCATGCGCTACGAGCAGTACTTC
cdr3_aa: CASSQSGMRYEQYF

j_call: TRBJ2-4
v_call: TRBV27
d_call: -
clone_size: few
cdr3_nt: TGTGCCAGCAGCCCCCTCATAGCCAAAAACATTCAGTACTTC
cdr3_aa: CASSPLIAKNIQYF

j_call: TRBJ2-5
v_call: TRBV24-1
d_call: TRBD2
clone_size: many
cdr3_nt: TGTGCCACCAGTCCGGCGGGAGTGGAGACCCAGTACTTC
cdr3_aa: CATSPAGVETQYF

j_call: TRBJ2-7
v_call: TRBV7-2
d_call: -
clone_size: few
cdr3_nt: TGTGCCAGCAGCTTAGACAGGGTAGGCGAGCAGTACTTC
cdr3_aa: CASSLDRVGEQYF

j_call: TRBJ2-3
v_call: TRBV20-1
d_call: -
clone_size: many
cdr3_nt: TGCAGTGCTAGAGTCTCCGGGCCTAGCACAGATACGCAGTATTTT
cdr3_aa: CSARVSGPSTDTQYF

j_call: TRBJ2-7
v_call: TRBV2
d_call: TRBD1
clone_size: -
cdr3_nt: TGTGCCAGCAGCGGACAGGGGGCGGGCGAGCAGTACTTC
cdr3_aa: CASSGQGAGEQYF

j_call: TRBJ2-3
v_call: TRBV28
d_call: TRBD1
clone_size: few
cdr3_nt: TGTGCCAGCAGTTTACCAGGCAGGGGGAAGAGGGCAGATACGCAGTATTTT
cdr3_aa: CASSLPGRGKRADTQYF

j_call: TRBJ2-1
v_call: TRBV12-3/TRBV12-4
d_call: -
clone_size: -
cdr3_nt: TGTGCCAGCAGTGGACAACTTGAGCAGTTCTTC
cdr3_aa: CASSGQLEQFF

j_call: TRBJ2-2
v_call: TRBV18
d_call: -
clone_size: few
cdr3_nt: TGTGCCAGCTCACCACCATACACCGGGGAGCTGTTTTTT
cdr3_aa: CASSPPYTGELFF

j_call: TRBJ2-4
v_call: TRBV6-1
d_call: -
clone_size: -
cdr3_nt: TGTGCCAGCAGTCCCGCCCTCAAAAGAGCCAAAAACATTCAGTACTTC
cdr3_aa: CASSPALKRAKNIQYF

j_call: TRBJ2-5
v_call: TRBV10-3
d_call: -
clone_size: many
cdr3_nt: TGTGCCATCAGTGTGCCCGGGACAAGACAAGAGACCCAGTACTTC
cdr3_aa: CAISVPGTRQETQYF

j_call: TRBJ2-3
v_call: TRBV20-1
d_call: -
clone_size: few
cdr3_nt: TGCAGTGCTAGTAAAGGGGTTGGCACAGATACGCAGTATTTT
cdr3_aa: CSASKGVGTDTQYF

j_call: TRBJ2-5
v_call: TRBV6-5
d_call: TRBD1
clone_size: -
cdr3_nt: TGTGCCAGCAGTTACCAAGACAGGGGGCGGGGGGAGACCCAGTACTTC
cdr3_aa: CASSYQDRGRGETQYF

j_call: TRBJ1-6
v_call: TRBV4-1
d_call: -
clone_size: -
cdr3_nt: TGCGCCAGCAGCCAAGGGACAGTCTATAATTCACCCCTCCACTTT
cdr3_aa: CASSQGTVYNSPLHF

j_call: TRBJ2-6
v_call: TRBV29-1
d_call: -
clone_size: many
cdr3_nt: TGCAGCGTGGAACCCTACTCTGGGGCCAACGTCCTGACTTTC
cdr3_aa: CSVEPYSGANVLTF